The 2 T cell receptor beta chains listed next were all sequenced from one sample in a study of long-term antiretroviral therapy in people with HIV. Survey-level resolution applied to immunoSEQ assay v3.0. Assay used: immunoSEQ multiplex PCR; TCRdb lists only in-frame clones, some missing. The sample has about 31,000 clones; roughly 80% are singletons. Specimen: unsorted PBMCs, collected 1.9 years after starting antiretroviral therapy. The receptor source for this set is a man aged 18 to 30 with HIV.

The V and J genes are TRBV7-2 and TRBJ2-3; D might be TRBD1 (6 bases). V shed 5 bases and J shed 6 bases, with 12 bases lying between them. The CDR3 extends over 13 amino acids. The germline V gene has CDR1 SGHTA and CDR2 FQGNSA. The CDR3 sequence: CASSVNRADTQYF. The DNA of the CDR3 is TGTGCCAGCAGCGTAAACAGGGCGGATACGCAGTATTTT.

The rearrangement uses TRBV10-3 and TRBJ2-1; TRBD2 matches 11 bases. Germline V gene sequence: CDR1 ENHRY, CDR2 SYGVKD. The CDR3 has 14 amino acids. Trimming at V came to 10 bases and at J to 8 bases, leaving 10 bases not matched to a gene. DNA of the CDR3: TGTGCCACATCGACTAGCGGGAACGTCTATGAGCAGTTCTTC. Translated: CATSTSGNVYEQFF.